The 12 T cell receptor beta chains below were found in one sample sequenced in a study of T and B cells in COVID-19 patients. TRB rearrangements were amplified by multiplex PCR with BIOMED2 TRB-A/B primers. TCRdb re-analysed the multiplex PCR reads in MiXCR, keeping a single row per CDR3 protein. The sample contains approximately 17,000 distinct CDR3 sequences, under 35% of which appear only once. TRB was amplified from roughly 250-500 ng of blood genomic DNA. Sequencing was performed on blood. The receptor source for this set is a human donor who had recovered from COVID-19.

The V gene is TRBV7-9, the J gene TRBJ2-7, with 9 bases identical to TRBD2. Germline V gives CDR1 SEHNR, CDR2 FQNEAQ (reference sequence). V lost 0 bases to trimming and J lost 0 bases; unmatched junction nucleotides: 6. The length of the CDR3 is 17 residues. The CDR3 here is CASSLADELAGSYEQYF. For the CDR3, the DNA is TGTGCCAGCAGCTTAGCGGACGAACTAGCGGGCTCCTACGAGCAGTACTTC.

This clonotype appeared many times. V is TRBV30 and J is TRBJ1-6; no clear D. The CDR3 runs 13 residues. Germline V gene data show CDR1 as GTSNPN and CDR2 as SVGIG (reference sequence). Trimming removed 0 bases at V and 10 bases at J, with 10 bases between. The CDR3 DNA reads TGTGCCTGGAGTGTACTTATAGAATCACCCCTCCACTTT. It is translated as CAWSVLIESPLHF.

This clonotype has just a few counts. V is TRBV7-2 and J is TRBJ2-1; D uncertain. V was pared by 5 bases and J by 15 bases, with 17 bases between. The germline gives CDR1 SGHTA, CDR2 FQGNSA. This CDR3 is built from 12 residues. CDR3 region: CASSPGPVRWFF. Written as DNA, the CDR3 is TGTGCCAGCAGCCCTGGGCCTGTCAGGTGGTTCTTC.

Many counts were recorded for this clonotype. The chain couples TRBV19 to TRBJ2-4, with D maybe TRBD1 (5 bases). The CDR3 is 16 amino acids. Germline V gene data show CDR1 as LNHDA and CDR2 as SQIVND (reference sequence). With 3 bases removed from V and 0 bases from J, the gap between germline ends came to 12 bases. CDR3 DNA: TGTGCCAGTAGTATGGACAAAATTTTAGCCAAAAACATTCAGTACTTC. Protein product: CASSMDKILAKNIQYF.

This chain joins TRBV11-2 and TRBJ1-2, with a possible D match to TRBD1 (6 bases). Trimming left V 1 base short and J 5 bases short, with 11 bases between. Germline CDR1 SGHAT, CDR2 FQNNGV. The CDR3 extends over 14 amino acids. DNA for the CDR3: TGTGCCAGCAGCTTAGGGGGGGCGCGGTATGGCTACACCTTC. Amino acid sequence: CASSLGGARYGYTF.

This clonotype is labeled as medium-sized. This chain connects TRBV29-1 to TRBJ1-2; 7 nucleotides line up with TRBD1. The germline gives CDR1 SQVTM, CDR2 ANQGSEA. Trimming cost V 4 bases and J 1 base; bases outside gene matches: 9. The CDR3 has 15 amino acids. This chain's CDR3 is CSVVPPGQINYGYTF. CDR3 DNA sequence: TGCAGCGTTGTTCCACCGGGACAGATTAACTATGGCTACACCTTC.

The CDR3 coding sequence is TGTGCCAGCAGTGAAGGGTATGGCTACACCTTC. The encoded protein is CASSEGYGYTF. V gene TRBV6-1 combines with J gene TRBJ1-2; D ambiguous. Germline CDR1 is MNHNS and CDR2 is SASEGT. This CDR3 has 11 amino acids. Trimming removed 1 base from V and 5 bases from J, with 2 bases in between.

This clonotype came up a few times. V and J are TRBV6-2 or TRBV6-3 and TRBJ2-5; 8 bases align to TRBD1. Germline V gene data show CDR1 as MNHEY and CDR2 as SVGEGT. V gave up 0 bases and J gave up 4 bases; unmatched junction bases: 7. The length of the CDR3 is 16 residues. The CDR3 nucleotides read TGTGCCAGCAGTTACTCGACCCAGGGGGCAGGAGAGACCCAGTACTTC. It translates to CASSYSTQGAGETQYF.

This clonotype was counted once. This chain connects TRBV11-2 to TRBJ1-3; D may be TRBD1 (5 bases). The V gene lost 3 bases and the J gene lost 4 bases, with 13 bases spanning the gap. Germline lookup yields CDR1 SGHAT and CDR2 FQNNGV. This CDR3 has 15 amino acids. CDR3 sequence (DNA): TGTGCCAGCAGCTTGGGGGGTCGGTCAGGAAACACCATATATTTT. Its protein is CASSLGGRSGNTIYF.

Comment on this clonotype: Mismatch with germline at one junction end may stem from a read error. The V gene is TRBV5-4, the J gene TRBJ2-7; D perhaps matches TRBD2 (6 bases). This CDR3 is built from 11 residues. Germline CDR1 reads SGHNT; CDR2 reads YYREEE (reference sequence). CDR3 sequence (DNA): TGTGCCAGAAGCTTGGAGGGGGAGCAGTACTTC. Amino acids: CARSLEGEQYF. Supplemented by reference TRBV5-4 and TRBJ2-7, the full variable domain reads ETGVTQSPTHLIKTRGQQVTLRCSSQSGHNTVSWYQQALGQGPQFIFQYYREEENGRGNFPPRFSGLQFPNYSSELNVNALELDDSALYLCARSLEGEQYFGPGTRLTVT.

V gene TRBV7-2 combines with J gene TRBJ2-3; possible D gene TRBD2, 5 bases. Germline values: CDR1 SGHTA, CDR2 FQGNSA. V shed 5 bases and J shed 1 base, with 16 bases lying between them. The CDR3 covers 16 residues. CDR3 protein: CASSPRGPGGTDTQYF. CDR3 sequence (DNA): TGTGCCAGCAGCCCGAGAGGGCCGGGCGGCACAGATACGCAGTATTTT.

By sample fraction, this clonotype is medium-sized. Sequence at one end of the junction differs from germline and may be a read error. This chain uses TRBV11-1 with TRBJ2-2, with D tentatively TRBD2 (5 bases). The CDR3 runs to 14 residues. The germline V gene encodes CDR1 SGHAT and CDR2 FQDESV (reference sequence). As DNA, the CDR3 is TGTGCCAGCAGCCTAGCTAGGGATGTCGGGGAGCTGTTTTTT. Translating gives CASSLARDVGELFF.